These 9 T cell receptor beta chains were all obtained from the same sample, sequenced in a study of cytomegalovirus exposure and HLA in healthy donors. Clones were read by immunoSEQ multiplex PCR, and TCRdb kept only the in-frame ones, dropping some. Among 130,000 to 150,000 clones listed, about nine tenths were seen once. Sequencing was done on a sample of PBMCs. The source is a man aged 18 to 29 in good health and CMV-seronegative.

The V call is TRBV10-3, the J call TRBJ1-5, with D perhaps matching TRBD1 (5 bases). In germline, CDR1 is ENHRY, CDR2 SYGVKD. Trimming left V 2 bases short and J 1 base short, with 15 bases between. The CDR3 covers 17 residues. The CDR3 DNA reads as TGTGCCATCAGTGAGGAGTTCGCGGGGGTGAGCAATCAGCCCCAGCATTTT. It is translated as CAISEEFAGVSNQPQHF.

The V gene is TRBV2, the J gene TRBJ2-1, with 7 bases lining up with TRBD2. The germline CDR1 and CDR2 sequences are SNHLY and FYNNEI. This CDR3 has 15 residues. The ends lost 3 bases at V and 6 bases at J; junction bases unmatched: 8. DNA of the CDR3: TGTGCCAGCAGTGAGTTGGGGGGGATCCGCAATGAGCAGTTCTTC. This codes for CASSELGGIRNEQFF.

The V gene is TRBV5-4, the J gene TRBJ2-7; tentative D call: TRBD1 (5 bases). Trimming took off 4 bases at V and 6 bases at J, with 14 bases between the two ends. The CDR3 runs to 13 residues. From germline, CDR1 is SGHNT and CDR2 YYREEE (reference sequence). Here the CDR3 DNA reads TGTGCCAGCAGCGCGGACATCGTCTCCGAGCAGTACTTC. Translating it yields CASSADIVSEQYF.

The V call is TRBV27, the J call TRBJ1-1; D unresolved. Germline V lookup: CDR1 MNHEY, CDR2 SMNVEV (reference sequence). Trimming took off 8 bases at V and 1 base at J, with 14 bases between the two ends. The CDR3 is 14 residues long. CDR3 region: CASRYRTGNTEAFF. CDR3 DNA: TGTGCCAGCCGATACAGAACTGGGAACACTGAAGCTTTCTTT.

The V call is TRBV6-5, the J call TRBJ2-5, with D perhaps matching TRBD1 (6 bases). Deletions cut 4 bases from V and 0 bases from J, with 12 bases between. The CDR3 loop spans 15 amino acids. Germline V gene sequence: CDR1 MNHEY, CDR2 SVGAGI. The CDR3 here is CASSSTGWYQETQYF. DNA for the CDR3: TGTGCCAGCAGTTCTACAGGGTGGTACCAAGAGACCCAGTACTTC.

The genes are TRBV7-9 and TRBJ2-2; 8 bases match TRBD1. CDR1 is SEHNR, CDR2 FQNEAQ, per germline (reference sequence). There are 15 residues in the CDR3. V dropped 5 bases and J dropped 5; count of bases not matched to a gene: 7. CDR3: CASSLVGQGTGELFF. In nucleotides, the CDR3 is TGTGCCAGCAGCCTCGTAGGACAGGGAACCGGGGAGCTGTTTTTT.

The chain combines TRBV6-1 with TRBJ2-1; 7 nucleotides agree with TRBD1. This CDR3 contains 15 residues. V trimming: 6 bases; J trimming: 4 bases; junction bases outside the gene matches: 9. Germline V gene sequence: CDR1 MNHNS, CDR2 SASEGT. CDR3 DNA sequence: TGTGCCAGCAGACCACGGGACAGAATATACAATGAGCAGTTCTTC. It specifies CASRPRDRIYNEQFF.

V usage is TRBV6-5 and J usage is TRBJ1-1; D ambiguous. With 5 bases removed from V and 4 bases from J, the gap between germline ends came to 11 bases. The CDR3 has 13 amino acids. Germline loops: CDR1 MNHEY, CDR2 SVGAGI. The CDR3 coding sequence is TGTGCCAGCAGTGAGACGCGGGGCACTGAAGCTTTCTTT. Translation gives CASSETRGTEAFF.

The chain carries TRBV30 and TRBJ2-2; 8 nucleotides agree with TRBD1. This CDR3 is built from 14 residues. CDR1 and CDR2 from the germline V gene are GTSNPN and SVGIG (reference sequence). The trim removed 3 bases at V and 4 bases at J, leaving 4 bases unmatched. CDR3 sequence reads: CAWRGDRGTGELFF. In nucleotides, the CDR3 is TGTGCCTGGAGGGGTGACAGGGGCACCGGGGAGCTGTTTTTT.